This T cell receptor beta chain was profiled in a study of shared clonotypes between healthy human individuals. Looked up from germline, CDR1 is MNHEY and CDR2 is SMNVEV (reference sequence). The V end was cut by 6 bases, the J end by 8 bases, with 13 bases between. The CDR3 consists of 12 residues. Using immunoSEQ multiplex PCR, the repertoire was profiled, and TCRdb retains in-frame clones only, with some absent. The data show fewer than 1.4 million clones, with more than 75% seen just once and 0.6% to 0.75% held by the top ten. This receptor was taken from a man aged 18 to 29 in good health. Some clones in this sample may be carry-over from other donors' samples. Material for sequencing was memory CD4+ T cells from PBMCs. Regarding subset: CD45RA-negative fraction. This sequence joins TRBV27 and TRBJ1-2; maybe TRBD1 (5 bases). The CDR3 nucleotides read TGTGCCAGCAGAATCGGGACGTCCGGCTACACCTTC. Translated: CASRIGTSGYTF.